The text below deals with one TCR beta chain. This sample was taken from a study of shared clonotypes between healthy human individuals. In germline, CDR1 is MNHEY, CDR2 SVGAGI. After removal of 4 bases from V and 9 bases from J, the junction contained 7 bases not matched to a gene. This CDR3 has 15 amino acids. Some clones are missing from TCRdb's copy, which holds only in-frame ones; the method was immunoSEQ multiplex PCR. In the table there are under 1,100,000 clones, more than 60% of which are singletons. V usage is TRBV6-5 and J usage is TRBJ1-6; 9 nucleotides match TRBD1. Sequencing was done on a sample of memory CD4+ T cells sorted from blood. Subset noted: CD45RA-negative fraction. The source is a man younger than 35 in good health. The CDR3 is CASSSYRGQSSPLHF. The CDR3 region has the DNA TGTGCCAGCAGTTCGTACAGGGGGCAAAGTTCACCCCTCCACTTT.